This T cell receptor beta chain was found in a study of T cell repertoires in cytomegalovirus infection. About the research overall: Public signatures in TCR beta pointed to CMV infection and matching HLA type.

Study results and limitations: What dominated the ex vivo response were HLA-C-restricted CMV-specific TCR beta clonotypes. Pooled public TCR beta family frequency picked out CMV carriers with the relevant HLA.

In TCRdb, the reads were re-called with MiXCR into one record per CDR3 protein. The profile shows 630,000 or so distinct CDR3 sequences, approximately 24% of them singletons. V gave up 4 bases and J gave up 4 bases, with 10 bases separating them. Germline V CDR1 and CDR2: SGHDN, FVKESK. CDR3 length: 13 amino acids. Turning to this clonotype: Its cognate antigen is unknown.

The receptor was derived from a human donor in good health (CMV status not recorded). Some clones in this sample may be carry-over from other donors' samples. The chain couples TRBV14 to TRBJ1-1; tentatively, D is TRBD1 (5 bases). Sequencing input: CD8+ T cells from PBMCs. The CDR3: CASSRTRITEAFF. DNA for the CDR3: TGTGCCAGCAGCCGGACACGAATCACTGAAGCTTTCTTT.